This paragraph covers one T cell receptor beta chain sequence. What it binds is unknown. These data belong to a study of cytomegalovirus exposure and HLA in healthy donors. Study findings and constraints: The authors confirmed in vitro that a few CMV-associated chains were specific for CMV antigens.

V was shortened by 7 bases and J by 0 bases, with 22 bases between the two germline ends. CDR1 is MDHEN and CDR2 is SYDVKM in the germline V gene. The CDR3 loop spans 18 amino acids. Clones were sequenced by immunoSEQ multiplex PCR, and TCRdb holds only the in-frame ones, with some missing. The top ten clones hold 0.67% of a sample with about 110,000 clones, around 95% of them seen once. The specimen was PBMCs. The receptor was isolated from a woman in her late teens or twenties in good health and CMV-seronegative. V is TRBV28 and J is TRBJ1-5; no reliable D call. Here the CDR3 DNA reads TGTGCCAGCACCAACCGAGGTTTTCAGTCATATAGCAATCAGCCCCAGCATTTT. The encoded protein is CASTNRGFQSYSNQPQHF.